The entry below gives a single T cell receptor (beta chain) sequence along with its context. This sample was taken from a study of blood T cell repertoires in COVID-19. Trimming stripped 0 bases from V and 6 bases from J, with 9 bases between. Germline values: CDR1 LNHDA, CDR2 SQIVND (reference sequence). The CDR3 spans 14 residues. Produced via immunoSEQ multiplex PCR; TCRdb's table is partial and in-frame only. The table has about 39,000 clones, 75% to 90% seen once; the top ten hold about 4.2%. The sequenced sample was peripheral blood. This receptor was taken from a man aged 55 to 70 with acute or convalescent COVID-19. The chain combines TRBV19 with TRBJ1-5; tentative D call: TRBD1 (5 bases). The CDR3 loop reads CASSIEGVGQPQHF. The DNA for the CDR3 is TGTGCCAGTAGTATAGAAGGGGTTGGTCAGCCCCAGCATTTT.